The clone carrying this TCR beta chain was counted many times. These data are taken from a study of T cells in Graves' hyperthyroidism and ophthalmopathy. This sample holds PBMCs from around 9.9 ml fresh peripheral blood. RNA transcripts provided the source from which TCR beta CDR3 regions were amplified. HTBI primers were the set used in a first-round RT-PCR of the TCR CDR3. One entry per CDR3 protein results from TCRdb running MiXCR on the multiplex PCR reads. The sample lists hundreds of thousands of distinct CDR3 sequences, about a sixth occurring once. This CDR3 region has 13 residues. V dropped 8 bases and J dropped 4 bases, with 13 bases sitting between them.

The chain employs TRBV12-3 or TRBV12-4 and TRBJ2-3; D is unclear. Sequencing was performed on blood. The TCR was taken from a woman under 30 with Graves' hyperthyroidism. In DNA form, the CDR3 reads TGTGCCAGCGAGTCCCGAGGCGCAGATACGCAGTATTTT. It translates to CASESRGADTQYF.